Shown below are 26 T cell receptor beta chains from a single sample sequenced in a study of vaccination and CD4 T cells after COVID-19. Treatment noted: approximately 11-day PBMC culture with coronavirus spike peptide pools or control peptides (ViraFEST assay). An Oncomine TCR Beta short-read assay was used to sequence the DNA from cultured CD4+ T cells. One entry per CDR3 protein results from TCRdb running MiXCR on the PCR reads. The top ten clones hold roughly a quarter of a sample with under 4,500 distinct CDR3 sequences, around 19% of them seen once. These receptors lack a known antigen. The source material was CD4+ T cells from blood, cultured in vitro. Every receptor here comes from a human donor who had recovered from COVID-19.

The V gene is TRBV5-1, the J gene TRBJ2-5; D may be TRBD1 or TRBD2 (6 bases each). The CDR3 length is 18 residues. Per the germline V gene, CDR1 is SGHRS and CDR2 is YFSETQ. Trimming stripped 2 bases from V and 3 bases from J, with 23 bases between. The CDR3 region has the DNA TGCGCCAGCAGCTTTGGGGTAGGCTCCCGGAGGGGGGAAGAGACCCAGTACTTC. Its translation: CASSFGVGSRRGEETQYF. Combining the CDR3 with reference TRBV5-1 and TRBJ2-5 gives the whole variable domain KAGVTQTPRYLIKTRGQQVTLSCSPISGHRSVSWYQQTPGQGLQFLFEYFSETQRNKGNFPGRFSGRQFSNSRSEMNVSTLELGDSALYLCASSFGVGSRRGEETQYFGPGTRLLVL.

CDR3 residues: CASSQGAGNTEAFF. The CDR3 nucleotides read TGTGCCAGCTCACAGGGGGCTGGGAACACTGAAGCTTTCTTT. The V and J genes are TRBV18 and TRBJ1-1; 7 bases match TRBD1. This CDR3 has 14 amino acids. The junction had 3 bases not matched to a gene; V was cut back by 4 bases and J by 1 base. Looked up from germline, CDR1 is KGHSH and CDR2 is LQKENI.

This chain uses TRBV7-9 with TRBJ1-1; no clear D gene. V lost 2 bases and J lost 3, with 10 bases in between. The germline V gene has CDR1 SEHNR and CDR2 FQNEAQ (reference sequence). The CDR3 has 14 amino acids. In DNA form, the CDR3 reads TGTGCCAGCAGCTTACCCGGATCGGACACTGAAGCTTTCTTT. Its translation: CASSLPGSDTEAFF. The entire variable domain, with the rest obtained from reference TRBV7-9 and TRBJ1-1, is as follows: DTGVSQNPRHKITKRGQNVTFRCDPISEHNRLYWYRQTLGQGPEFLTYFQNEAQLEKSRLLSDRFSAERPKGSFSTLEIQRTEQGDSAMYLCASSLPGSDTEAFFGQGTRLTVV.

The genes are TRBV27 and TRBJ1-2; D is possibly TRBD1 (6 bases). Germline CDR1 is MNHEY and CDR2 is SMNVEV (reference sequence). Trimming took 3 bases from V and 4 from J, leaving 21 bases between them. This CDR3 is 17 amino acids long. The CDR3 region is CASSFPSKRGRGYGYTF. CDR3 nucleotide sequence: TGTGCCAGCAGTTTCCCGTCGAAGCGGGGCAGGGGCTATGGCTACACCTTC.

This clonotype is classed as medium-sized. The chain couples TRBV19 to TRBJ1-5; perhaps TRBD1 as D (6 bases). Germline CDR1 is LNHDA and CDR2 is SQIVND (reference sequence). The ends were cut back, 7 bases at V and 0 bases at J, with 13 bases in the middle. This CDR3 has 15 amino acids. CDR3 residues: CASIRDITSNQPQHF. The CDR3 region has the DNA TGTGCCAGTATCCGGGACATAACTAGCAATCAGCCCCAGCATTTT.

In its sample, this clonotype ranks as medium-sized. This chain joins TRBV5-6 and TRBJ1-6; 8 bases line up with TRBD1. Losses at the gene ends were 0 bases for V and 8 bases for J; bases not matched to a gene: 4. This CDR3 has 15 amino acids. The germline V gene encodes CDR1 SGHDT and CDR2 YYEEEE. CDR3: CASSLGTGSHSPLHF. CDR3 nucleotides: TGTGCCAGCAGCTTGGGGACAGGGTCGCATTCACCCCTCCACTTT.

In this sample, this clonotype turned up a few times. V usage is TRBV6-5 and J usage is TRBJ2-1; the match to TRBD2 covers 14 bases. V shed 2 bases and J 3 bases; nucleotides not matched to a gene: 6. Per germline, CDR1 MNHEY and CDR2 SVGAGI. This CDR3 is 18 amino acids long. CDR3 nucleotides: TGTGCCAGCAGTTACGGGGGACTAGCGGGGGCCGTCTACAATGAGCAGTTCTTC. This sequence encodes CASSYGGLAGAVYNEQFF.

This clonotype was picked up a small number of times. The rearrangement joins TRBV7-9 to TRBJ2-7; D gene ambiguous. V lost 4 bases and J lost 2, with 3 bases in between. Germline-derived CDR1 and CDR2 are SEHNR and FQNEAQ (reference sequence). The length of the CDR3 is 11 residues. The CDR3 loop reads CASSSAYEQYF. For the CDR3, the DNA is TGTGCCAGCAGCTCCGCCTACGAGCAGTACTTC.

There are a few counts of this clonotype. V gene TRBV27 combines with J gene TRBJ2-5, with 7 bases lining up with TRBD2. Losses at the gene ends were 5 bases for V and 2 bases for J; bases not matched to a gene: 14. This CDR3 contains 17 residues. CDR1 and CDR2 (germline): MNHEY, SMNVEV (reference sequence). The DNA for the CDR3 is TGTGCCAGCAGTCCAACCCCCGGACTAGAACCTCAAGAGACCCAGTACTTC. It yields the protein CASSPTPGLEPQETQYF.

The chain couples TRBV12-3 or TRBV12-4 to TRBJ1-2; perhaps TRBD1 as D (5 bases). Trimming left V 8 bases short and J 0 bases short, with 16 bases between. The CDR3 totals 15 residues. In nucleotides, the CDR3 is TGTGCCAGCCGAACCAGGGAACACGCTAACTATGGCTACACCTTC. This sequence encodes CASRTREHANYGYTF.

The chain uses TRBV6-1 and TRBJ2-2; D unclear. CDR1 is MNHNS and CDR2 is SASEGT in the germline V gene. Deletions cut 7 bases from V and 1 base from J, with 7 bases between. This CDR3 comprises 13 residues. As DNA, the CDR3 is TGTGCCAGCACCCAAGGGAACACCGGGGAGCTGTTTTTT. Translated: CASTQGNTGELFF.

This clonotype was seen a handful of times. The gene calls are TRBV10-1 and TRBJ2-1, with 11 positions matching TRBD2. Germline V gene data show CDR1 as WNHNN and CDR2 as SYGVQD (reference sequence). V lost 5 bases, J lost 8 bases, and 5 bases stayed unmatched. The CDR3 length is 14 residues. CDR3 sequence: CASSWLAGGDEQFF. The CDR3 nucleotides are TGCGCCAGCAGTTGGCTAGCGGGGGGCGATGAGCAGTTCTTC.

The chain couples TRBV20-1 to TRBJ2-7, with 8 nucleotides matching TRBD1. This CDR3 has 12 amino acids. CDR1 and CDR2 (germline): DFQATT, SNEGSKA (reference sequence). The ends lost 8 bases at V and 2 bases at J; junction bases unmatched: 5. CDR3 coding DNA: TGCAGTACCGGACAGGGAGCCTACGAGCAGTACTTC. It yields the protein CSTGQGAYEQYF.

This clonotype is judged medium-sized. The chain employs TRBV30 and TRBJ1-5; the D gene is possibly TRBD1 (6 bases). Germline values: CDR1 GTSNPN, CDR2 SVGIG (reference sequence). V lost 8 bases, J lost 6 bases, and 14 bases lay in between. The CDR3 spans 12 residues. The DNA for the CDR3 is TGTGCCGCAAACAGGGAGGGTCAGCCCCAGCATTTT. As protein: CAANREGQPQHF.

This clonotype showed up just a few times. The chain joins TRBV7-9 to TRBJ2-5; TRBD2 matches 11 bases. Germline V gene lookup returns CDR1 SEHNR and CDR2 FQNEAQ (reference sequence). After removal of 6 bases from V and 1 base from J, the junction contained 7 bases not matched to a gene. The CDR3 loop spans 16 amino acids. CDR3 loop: CASSPLAGGPQETQYF. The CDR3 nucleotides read TGTGCCAGCAGTCCCCTAGCGGGGGGCCCCCAAGAGACCCAGTACTTC.

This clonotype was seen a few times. This CDR3 is CASTKRGGPLEGLSGANVLTF. Written as DNA, the CDR3 is TGTGCCAGCACCAAACGTGGGGGTCCCCTGGAGGGGCTCTCTGGGGCCAACGTCCTGACTTTC. The chain links TRBV27 to TRBJ2-6; D possibly corresponds to TRBD2 (6 bases). The CDR3 is made up of 21 amino acids. CDR1 MNHEY and CDR2 SMNVEV come from the germline V gene (reference sequence). Trimming left V 7 bases short and J 0 bases short, with 28 bases between.

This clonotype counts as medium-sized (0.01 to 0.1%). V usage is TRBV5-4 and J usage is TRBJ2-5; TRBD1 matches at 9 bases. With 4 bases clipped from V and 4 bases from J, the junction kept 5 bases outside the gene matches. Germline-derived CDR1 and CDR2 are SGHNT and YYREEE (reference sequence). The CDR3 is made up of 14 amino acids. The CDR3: CASSTTGGPETQYF. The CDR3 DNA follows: TGTGCCAGCAGCACAACAGGGGGCCCAGAGACCCAGTACTTC.

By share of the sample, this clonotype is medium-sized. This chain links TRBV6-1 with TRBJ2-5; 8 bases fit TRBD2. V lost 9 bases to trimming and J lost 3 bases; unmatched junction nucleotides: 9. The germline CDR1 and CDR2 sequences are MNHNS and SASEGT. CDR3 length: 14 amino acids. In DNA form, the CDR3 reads TGTGCCAGTCGTGGTCGGGGGGGCGAAGAGACCCAGTACTTC. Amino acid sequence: CASRGRGGEETQYF.

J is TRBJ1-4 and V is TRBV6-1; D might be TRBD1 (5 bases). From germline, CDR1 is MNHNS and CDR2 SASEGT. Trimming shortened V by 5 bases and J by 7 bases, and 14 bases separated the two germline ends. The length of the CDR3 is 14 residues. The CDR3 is CASSPWADIEKLFF. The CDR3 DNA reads TGTGCCAGCAGTCCCTGGGCGGACATTGAAAAACTGTTTTTT.

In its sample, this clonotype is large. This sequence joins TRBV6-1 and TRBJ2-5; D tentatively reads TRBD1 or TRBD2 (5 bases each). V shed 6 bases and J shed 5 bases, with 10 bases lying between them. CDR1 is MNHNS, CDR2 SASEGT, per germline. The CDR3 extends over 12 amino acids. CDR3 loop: CASRRGDETQYF. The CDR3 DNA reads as TGTGCCAGCAGGAGGGGCGACGAGACCCAGTACTTC.

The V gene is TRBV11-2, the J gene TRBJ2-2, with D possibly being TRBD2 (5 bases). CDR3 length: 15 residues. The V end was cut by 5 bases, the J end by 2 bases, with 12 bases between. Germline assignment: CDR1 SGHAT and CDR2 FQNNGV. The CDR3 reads CASSRGRTNTGELFF. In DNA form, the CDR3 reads TGTGCCAGCAGCCGAGGACGGACTAACACCGGGGAGCTGTTTTTT.

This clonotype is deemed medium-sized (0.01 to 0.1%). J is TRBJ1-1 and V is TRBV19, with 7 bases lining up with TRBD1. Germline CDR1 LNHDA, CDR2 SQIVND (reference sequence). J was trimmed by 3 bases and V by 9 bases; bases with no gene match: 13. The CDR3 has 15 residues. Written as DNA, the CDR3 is TGTGCCAGCCACTGGGCAGGGGGTAGGGACACTGAAGCTTTCTTT. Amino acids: CASHWAGGRDTEAFF.

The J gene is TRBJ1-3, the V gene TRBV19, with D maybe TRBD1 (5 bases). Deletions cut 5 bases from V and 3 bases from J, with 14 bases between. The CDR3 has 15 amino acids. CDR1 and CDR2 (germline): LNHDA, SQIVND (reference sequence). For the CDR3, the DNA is TGTGCCAGTAGTTCCGAGGGACGAAATGGAAACACCATATATTTT. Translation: CASSSEGRNGNTIYF.

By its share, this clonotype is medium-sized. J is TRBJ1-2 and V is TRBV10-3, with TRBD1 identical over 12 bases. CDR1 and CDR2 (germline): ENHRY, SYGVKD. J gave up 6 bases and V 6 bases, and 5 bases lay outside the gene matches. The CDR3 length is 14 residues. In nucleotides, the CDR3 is TGTGCCATCAGCCCGGGACAGGGGGCAGATGGCTACACCTTC. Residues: CAISPGQGADGYTF.

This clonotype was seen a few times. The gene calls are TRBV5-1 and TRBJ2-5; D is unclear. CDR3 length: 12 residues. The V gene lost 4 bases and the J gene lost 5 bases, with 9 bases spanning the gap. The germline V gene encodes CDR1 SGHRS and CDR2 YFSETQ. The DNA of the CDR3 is TGCGCCAGCAGCGAAGCGATGGAGACCCAGTACTTC. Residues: CASSEAMETQYF.

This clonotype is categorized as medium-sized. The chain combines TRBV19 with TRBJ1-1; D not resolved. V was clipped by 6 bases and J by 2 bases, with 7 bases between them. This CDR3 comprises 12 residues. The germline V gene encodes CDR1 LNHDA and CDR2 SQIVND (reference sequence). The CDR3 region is CASRYANTEAFF. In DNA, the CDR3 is TGTGCCAGTAGGTATGCAAACACTGAAGCTTTCTTT.